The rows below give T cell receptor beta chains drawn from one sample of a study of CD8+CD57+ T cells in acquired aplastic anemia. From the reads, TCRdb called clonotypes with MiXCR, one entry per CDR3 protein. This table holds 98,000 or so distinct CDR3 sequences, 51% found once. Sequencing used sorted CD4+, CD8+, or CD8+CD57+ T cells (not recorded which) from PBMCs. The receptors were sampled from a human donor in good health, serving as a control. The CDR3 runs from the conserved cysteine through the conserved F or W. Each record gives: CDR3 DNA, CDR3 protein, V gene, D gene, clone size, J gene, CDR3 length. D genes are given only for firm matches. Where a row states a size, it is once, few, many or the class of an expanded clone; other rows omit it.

CDR3nt: TGTGCCACTATGGGGGGCGAAGAGACCCAGTACTTC
CDR3aa: CATMGGEETQYF
v_gene: TRBV12-3/TRBV12-4
d_gene: -
abundance: many
j_gene: TRBJ2-5
len: 12

CDR3nt: TGTGCCAGCAGCTTAGGGAGGAGGGAGACCCAGTACTTC
CDR3aa: CASSLGRRETQYF
v_gene: TRBV7-2
d_gene: -
abundance: -
j_gene: TRBJ2-5
len: 13

CDR3nt: TGTGCCAGCAGCCAAGGAAAGCCGGATGAAGCTTTCTTT
CDR3aa: CASSQGKPDEAFF
v_gene: TRBV4-2
d_gene: -
abundance: many
j_gene: TRBJ1-1
len: 13

CDR3nt: TGCAGTGCAATGACTCCGGGACAGGGGGTTCAAGAGACCCAGTACTTC
CDR3aa: CSAMTPGQGVQETQYF
v_gene: TRBV20-1
d_gene: TRBD1
abundance: -
j_gene: TRBJ2-5
len: 16

CDR3nt: TGCAGTGCTAGAGATGAGTCAGGGGGGGCAAACACTGAAGCCTTCTTT
CDR3aa: CSARDESGGANTEAFF
v_gene: TRBV20-1
d_gene: TRBD1
abundance: -
j_gene: TRBJ1-1
len: 16

CDR3nt: TGCGCCAGCAGTCCGACAGGGACGGCGCAAGCTTTCTTT
CDR3aa: CASSPTGTAQAFF
v_gene: TRBV10-1
d_gene: TRBD1
abundance: -
j_gene: TRBJ1-1
len: 13

CDR3nt: TGTGCCAGCAGACCCCGTGGTTCCTACGAGCAGTACTTC
CDR3aa: CASRPRGSYEQYF
v_gene: TRBV6-2/TRBV6-3
d_gene: -
abundance: many
j_gene: TRBJ2-7
len: 13

CDR3nt: TGTGCCAGCAGCTCCTCCACAGGATCCCGCGGCTACACCTTC
CDR3aa: CASSSSTGSRGYTF
v_gene: TRBV7-2
d_gene: -
abundance: -
j_gene: TRBJ1-2
len: 14

CDR3nt: TGCGCCAGCAGCCAAGGACAGGGCTCCTACAATGAGCAGTTCTTC
CDR3aa: CASSQGQGSYNEQFF
v_gene: TRBV4-3
d_gene: TRBD1
abundance: -
j_gene: TRBJ2-1
len: 15

CDR3nt: TGTGCCACCAGCAGAGACACAGATACGCAGTATTTT
CDR3aa: CATSRDTDTQYF
v_gene: TRBV15
d_gene: -
abundance: -
j_gene: TRBJ2-3
len: 12

CDR3nt: TGCAGCGTGCTAGAGATCACCGAGGGCTACGAGCAGTACTTC
CDR3aa: CSVLEITEGYEQYF
v_gene: TRBV20-1
d_gene: -
abundance: -
j_gene: TRBJ2-7
len: 14

CDR3nt: TGTGCCAGCAGCGATGCTAACTATGGCTACACCTTC
CDR3aa: CASSDANYGYTF
v_gene: TRBV9
d_gene: -
abundance: -
j_gene: TRBJ1-2
len: 12

CDR3nt: TGCGCCAGCAGCCAAGGGGGACTTCTTACCTCCTACGAGCAGTACTTC
CDR3aa: CASSQGGLLTSYEQYF
v_gene: TRBV4-1
d_gene: -
abundance: -
j_gene: TRBJ2-7
len: 16

CDR3nt: TGTGCCAGCAGCCAAGATTCCCACAGGGGGCAGGCTGAAGCTCTCTTT
CDR3aa: CASSQDSHRGQAEALF
v_gene: TRBV4-2
d_gene: TRBD1
abundance: -
j_gene: TRBJ1-1
len: 16

CDR3nt: TGTGCCAGCAGTGGGGGGGGACAGGGGCATGAAAAACTGTTTTTT
CDR3aa: CASSGGGQGHEKLFF
v_gene: TRBV25-1
d_gene: TRBD1
abundance: few
j_gene: TRBJ1-4
len: 15

CDR3nt: TGTGCCACCAGCATCGACGGGACAGGTGCGTTCTCTGGAAACACCATATATTTT
CDR3aa: CATSIDGTGAFSGNTIYF
v_gene: TRBV15
d_gene: TRBD1
abundance: -
j_gene: TRBJ1-3
len: 18

CDR3nt: TGTGCCGCCTGGGGACAGGGTTTGGCGAGCACAGATACGCAGTATTTT
CDR3aa: CAAWGQGLASTDTQYF
v_gene: TRBV24-1
d_gene: TRBD1
abundance: -
j_gene: TRBJ2-3
len: 16

CDR3nt: TGTGCCAGCAGCCAGGGGGCGCGGGAGACCCAGTACTTC
CDR3aa: CASSQGARETQYF
v_gene: TRBV7-2
d_gene: TRBD1
abundance: -
j_gene: TRBJ2-5
len: 13

CDR3nt: TGTGCCAGCAGAGGACTAGCGCTACCCTCGGCGGATACGCAGCATTTT
CDR3aa: CASRGLALPSADTQHF
v_gene: TRBV13
d_gene: -
abundance: -
j_gene: TRBJ1-5
len: 16

CDR3nt: TGTGCCAGCAGTACCCAGGGGAACACTGAAGCTTTCTTT
CDR3aa: CASSTQGNTEAFF
v_gene: TRBV2
d_gene: -
abundance: -
j_gene: TRBJ1-1
len: 13

CDR3nt: TGTGCCAGCAGAGCAGGCACGAACACTGAAGCTTTCTTT
CDR3aa: CASRAGTNTEAFF
v_gene: TRBV6-4
d_gene: -
abundance: many
j_gene: TRBJ1-1
len: 13

CDR3nt: TGCGCCAGCAGCCAAGCCTTGACTAGCGGGGGCTACGAGCAGTACTTC
CDR3aa: CASSQALTSGGYEQYF
v_gene: TRBV4-1
d_gene: TRBD2
abundance: many
j_gene: TRBJ2-7
len: 16

CDR3nt: TGTGCCACCAGCAGGGACGGGATGAACACTGAAGCTTTCTTT
CDR3aa: CATSRDGMNTEAFF
v_gene: TRBV15
d_gene: -
abundance: medium-sized
j_gene: TRBJ1-1
len: 14

CDR3nt: TGCGCCAGCAGCCACCGCGACAGATTGAACACTGAAGCTTTCTTT
CDR3aa: CASSHRDRLNTEAFF
v_gene: TRBV5-1
d_gene: -
abundance: many
j_gene: TRBJ1-1
len: 15

CDR3nt: TGTGCCAGCTCACCTGGGGCGGGGGCCGGCAATCAGCCCCAGCATTTT
CDR3aa: CASSPGAGAGNQPQHF
v_gene: TRBV18
d_gene: -
abundance: -
j_gene: TRBJ1-5
len: 16

CDR3nt: TGTGCCACCAGTGATTTGGGGACAGGGGGAGAGACCCAGTACTTC
CDR3aa: CATSDLGTGGETQYF
v_gene: TRBV24-1
d_gene: TRBD1
abundance: -
j_gene: TRBJ2-5
len: 15

CDR3nt: TGTGCCAGCAGCCCCCGGGACCTAGGATGGGAGGGCACAGATACGCAGTATTTT
CDR3aa: CASSPRDLGWEGTDTQYF
v_gene: TRBV9
d_gene: -
abundance: many
j_gene: TRBJ2-3
len: 18

CDR3nt: TGTGCCAGCAGCCAGGGGTCTAACTACGAGCAGTACTTC
CDR3aa: CASSQGSNYEQYF
v_gene: TRBV7-9
d_gene: -
abundance: -
j_gene: TRBJ2-7
len: 13

CDR3nt: TGTGCTAGCAGCTCCGACAGAGACAATGAGCAGTTCTTC
CDR3aa: CASSSDRDNEQFF
v_gene: TRBV7-7
d_gene: -
abundance: -
j_gene: TRBJ2-1
len: 13

CDR3nt: TGTGCCAGCAGAGAAGGGACAGGGGAAAATCAGCCCCAGCATTTT
CDR3aa: CASREGTGENQPQHF
v_gene: TRBV2
d_gene: TRBD1
abundance: -
j_gene: TRBJ1-5
len: 15

CDR3nt: TGTGCCACCAGTGATTGGACAGAAAACAATGAGCAGTATTTT
CDR3aa: CATSDWTENNEQYF
v_gene: TRBV24-1
d_gene: -
abundance: -
j_gene: TRBJ2-3
len: 14

CDR3nt: TGTGCCAGCAGCTTAAACGCGCGGACTAGCGGGGGACCCTTCACAGATACGCAGTATTTT
CDR3aa: CASSLNARTSGGPFTDTQYF
v_gene: TRBV7-3
d_gene: TRBD2
abundance: few
j_gene: TRBJ2-3
len: 20

CDR3nt: TGTGCCATCAGTGAGTCGAGAGGCTATGGCTACACCTTC
CDR3aa: CAISESRGYGYTF
v_gene: TRBV10-3
d_gene: -
abundance: few
j_gene: TRBJ1-2
len: 13

CDR3nt: TGCGCCAGCAGCTTTGAGGGGGCGCCAAACTACGAGCAGTACTTC
CDR3aa: CASSFEGAPNYEQYF
v_gene: TRBV5-1
d_gene: TRBD1
abundance: -
j_gene: TRBJ2-7
len: 15